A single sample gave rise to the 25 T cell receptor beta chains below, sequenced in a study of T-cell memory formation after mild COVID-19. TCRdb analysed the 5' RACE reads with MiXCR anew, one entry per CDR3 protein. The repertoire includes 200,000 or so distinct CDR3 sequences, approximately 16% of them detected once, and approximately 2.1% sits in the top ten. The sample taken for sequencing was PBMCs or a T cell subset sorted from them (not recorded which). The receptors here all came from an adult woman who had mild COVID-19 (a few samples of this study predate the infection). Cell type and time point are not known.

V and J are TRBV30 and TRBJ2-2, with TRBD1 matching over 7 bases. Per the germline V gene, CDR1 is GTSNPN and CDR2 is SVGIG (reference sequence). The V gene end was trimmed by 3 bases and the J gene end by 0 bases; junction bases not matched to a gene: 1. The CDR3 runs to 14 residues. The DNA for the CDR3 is TGTGCCTGGAGAGGGACAGCGAACACCGGGGAGCTGTTTTTT. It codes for CAWRGTANTGELFF.

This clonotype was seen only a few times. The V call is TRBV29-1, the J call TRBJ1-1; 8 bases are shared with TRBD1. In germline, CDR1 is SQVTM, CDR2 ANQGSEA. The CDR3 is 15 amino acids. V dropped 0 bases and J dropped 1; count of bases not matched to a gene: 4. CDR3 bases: TGCAGCGTTGAAGATTGGCAGGGGGCGAACACTGAAGCTTTCTTT. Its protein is CSVEDWQGANTEAFF.

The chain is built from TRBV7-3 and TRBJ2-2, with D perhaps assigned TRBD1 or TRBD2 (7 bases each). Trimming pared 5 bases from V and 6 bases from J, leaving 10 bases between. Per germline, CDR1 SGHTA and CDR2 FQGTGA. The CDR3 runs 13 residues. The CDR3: CASSQGGAGELFF. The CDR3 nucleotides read TGTGCCAGCAGCCAGGGGGGGGCCGGGGAGCTGTTTTTT.

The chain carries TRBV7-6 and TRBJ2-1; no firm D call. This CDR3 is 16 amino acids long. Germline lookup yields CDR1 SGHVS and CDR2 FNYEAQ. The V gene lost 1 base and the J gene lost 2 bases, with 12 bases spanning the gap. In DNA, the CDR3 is TGTGCCAGCAGCTTAGGGGCTTACCGAGCCTACAATGAGCAGTTCTTC. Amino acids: CASSLGAYRAYNEQFF.

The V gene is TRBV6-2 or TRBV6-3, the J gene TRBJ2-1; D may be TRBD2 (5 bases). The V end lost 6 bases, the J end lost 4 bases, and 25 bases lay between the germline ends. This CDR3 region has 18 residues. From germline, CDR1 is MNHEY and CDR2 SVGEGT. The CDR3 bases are TGTGCCAGCAGAACCTTTAAAAGCGGTCAGAGGGATTACAATGAGCAGTTCTTC. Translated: CASRTFKSGQRDYNEQFF.

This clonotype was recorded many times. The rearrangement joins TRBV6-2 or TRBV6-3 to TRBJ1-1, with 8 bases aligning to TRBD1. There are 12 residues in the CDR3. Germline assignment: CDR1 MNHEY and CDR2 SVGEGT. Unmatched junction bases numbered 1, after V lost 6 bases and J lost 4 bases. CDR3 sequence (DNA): TGTGCCAGCAGGGACAGGGTCACTGAAGCTTTCTTT. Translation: CASRDRVTEAFF.

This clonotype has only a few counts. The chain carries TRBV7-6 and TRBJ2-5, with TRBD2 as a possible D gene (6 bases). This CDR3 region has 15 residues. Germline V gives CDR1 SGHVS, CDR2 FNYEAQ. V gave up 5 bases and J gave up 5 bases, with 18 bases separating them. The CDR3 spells CASSRRDPGGETQYF. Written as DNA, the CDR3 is TGTGCCAGCAGCCGTCGGGACCCTGGGGGGGAGACCCAGTACTTC. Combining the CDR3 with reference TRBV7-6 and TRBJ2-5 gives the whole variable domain GAGVSQSPRYKVTKRGQDVALRCDPISGHVSLYWYRQALGQGPEFLTYFNYEAQQDKSGLPNDRFSAERPEGSISTLTIQRTEQRDSAMYRCASSRRDPGGETQYFGPGTRLLVL.

The CDR3 DNA sequence: TGTGCCAGCAGCACCACAGGGGGAAGGGAGAACACTGAAGCTTTCTTT. This sequence encodes CASSTTGGRENTEAFF. The chain recombines TRBV7-2 with TRBJ1-1; TRBD1 matches at 8 bases. The CDR3 spans 16 residues. Germline CDR1 reads SGHTA; CDR2 reads FQGNSA. The trim removed 5 bases at V and 1 base at J, leaving 9 bases unmatched. The full variable domain, in which reference TRBV7-2 and TRBJ1-1 provide the parts outside the CDR3, is GAGVSQSPSNKVTEKGKDVELRCDPISGHTALYWYRQSLGQGLEFLIYFQGNSAPDKSGLPSDRFSAERTGGSVSTLTIQRTQQEDSAVYLCASSTTGGRENTEAFFGQGTRLTVV.

CDR3 residues: CASSSPGRILKTF. In DNA form, the CDR3 reads TGTGCCAGCAGTTCCCCCGGACGGATACTGAAGACCTTC. The chain carries TRBV12-3 or TRBV12-4 and TRBJ1-2; D remains ambiguous. The CDR3 length is 13 residues. The V and J ends lost 4 bases and 14 bases respectively, with 20 bases between them.

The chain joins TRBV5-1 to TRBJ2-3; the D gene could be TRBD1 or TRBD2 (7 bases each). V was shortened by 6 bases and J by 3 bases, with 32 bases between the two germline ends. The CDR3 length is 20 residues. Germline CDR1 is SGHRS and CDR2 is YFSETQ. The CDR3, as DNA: TGCGCCAGCACCCCCCGGGGAGGGGGCGCCCCTAAGAGAATAACAGATACGCAGTATTTT. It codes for CASTPRGGGAPKRITDTQYF.

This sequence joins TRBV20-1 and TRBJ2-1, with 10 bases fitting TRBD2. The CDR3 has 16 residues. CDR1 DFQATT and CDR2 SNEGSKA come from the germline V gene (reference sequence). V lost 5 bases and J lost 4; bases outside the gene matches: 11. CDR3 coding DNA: TGCAGTGCTCCAGGACTAGCGGAGTCGCAGTACAATGAGCAGTTCTTC. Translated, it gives CSAPGLAESQYNEQFF.

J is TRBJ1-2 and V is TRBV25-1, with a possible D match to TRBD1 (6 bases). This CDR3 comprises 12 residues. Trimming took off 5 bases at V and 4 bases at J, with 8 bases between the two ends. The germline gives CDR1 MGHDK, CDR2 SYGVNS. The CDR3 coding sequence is TGTGCCAGCAGTAAACAGGGCTATGGCTACACCTTC. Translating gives CASSKQGYGYTF.

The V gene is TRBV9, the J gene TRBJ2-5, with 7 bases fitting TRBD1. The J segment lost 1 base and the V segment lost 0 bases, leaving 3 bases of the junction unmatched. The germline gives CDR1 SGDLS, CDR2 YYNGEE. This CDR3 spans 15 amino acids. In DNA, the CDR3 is TGTGCCAGCAGCGTAGCAGGGGGAGTCCAAGAGACCCAGTACTTC. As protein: CASSVAGGVQETQYF.

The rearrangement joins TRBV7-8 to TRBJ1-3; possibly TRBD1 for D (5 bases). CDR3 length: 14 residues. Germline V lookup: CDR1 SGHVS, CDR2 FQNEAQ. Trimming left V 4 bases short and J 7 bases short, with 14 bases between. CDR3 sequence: CASSSRGHPNTIYF. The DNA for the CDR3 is TGTGCCAGCAGCTCGAGGGGTCATCCGAACACCATATATTTT.

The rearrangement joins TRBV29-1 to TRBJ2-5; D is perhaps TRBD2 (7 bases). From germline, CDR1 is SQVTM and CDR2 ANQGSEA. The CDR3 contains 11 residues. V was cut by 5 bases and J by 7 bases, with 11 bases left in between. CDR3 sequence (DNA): TGCAGCGTTTACAGGGAGGGGACCCAGTACTTC. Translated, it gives CSVYREGTQYF.

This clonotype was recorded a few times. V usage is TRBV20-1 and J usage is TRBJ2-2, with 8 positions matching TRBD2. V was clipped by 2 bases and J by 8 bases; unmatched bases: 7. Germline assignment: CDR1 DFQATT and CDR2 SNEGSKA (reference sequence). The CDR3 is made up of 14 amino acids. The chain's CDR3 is CSARRPSSGGELFF. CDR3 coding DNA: TGCAGTGCTAGAAGGCCCTCTAGCGGGGGGGAGCTGTTTTTT.

This CDR3 reads CASSLVAGLGTEAFF. DNA of the CDR3: TGTGCCAGCAGCTTGGTCGCGGGTTTGGGCACTGAAGCTTTCTTT. The chain recombines TRBV5-6 with TRBJ1-1; D unresolved. The CDR3 is 15 amino acids. V was clipped by 0 bases and J by 4 bases, with 13 bases between them. Germline CDR1 is SGHDT and CDR2 is YYEEEE.

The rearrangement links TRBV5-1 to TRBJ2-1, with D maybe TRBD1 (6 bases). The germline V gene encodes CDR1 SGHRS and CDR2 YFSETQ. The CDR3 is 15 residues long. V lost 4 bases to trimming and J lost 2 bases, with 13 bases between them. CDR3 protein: CASSGRGQTYNEQFF. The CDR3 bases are TGCGCCAGCAGCGGCAGGGGTCAGACCTACAATGAGCAGTTCTTC.

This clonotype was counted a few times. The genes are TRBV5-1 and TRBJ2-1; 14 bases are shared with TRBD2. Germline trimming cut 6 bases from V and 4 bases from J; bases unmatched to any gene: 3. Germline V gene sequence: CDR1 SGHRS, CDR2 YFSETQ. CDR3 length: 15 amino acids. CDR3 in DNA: TGCGCCAGCACCGGGACTAGCGGGGGATACAATGAGCAGTTCTTC. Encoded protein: CASTGTSGGYNEQFF.

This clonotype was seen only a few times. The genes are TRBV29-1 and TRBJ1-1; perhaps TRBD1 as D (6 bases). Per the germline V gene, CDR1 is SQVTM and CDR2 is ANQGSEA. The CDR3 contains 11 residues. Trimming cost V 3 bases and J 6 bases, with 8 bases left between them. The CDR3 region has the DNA TGCAGCGTTGAGGAGGGGGCTGAAGCTTTCTTT. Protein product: CSVEEGAEAFF.

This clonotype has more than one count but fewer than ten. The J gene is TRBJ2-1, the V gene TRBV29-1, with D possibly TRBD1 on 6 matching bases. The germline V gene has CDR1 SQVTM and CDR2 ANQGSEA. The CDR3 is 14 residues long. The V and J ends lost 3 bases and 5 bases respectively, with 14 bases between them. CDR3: CSVDIRGRNNEQFF. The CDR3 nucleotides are TGCAGCGTTGATATCAGGGGCCGGAACAATGAGCAGTTCTTC.

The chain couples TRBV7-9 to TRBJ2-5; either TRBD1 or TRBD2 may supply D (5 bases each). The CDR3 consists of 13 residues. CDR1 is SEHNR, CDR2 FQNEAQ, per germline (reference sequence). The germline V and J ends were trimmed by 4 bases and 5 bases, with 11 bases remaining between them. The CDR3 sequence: CASSWDPGETQYF. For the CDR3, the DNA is TGTGCCAGCAGCTGGGACCCCGGGGAGACCCAGTACTTC.

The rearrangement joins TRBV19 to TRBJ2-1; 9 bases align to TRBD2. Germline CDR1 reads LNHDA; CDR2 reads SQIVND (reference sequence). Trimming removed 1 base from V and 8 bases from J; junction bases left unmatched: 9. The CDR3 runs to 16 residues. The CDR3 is CASSIGGLARSDEQFF. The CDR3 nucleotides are TGTGCCAGTAGTATAGGCGGACTAGCGAGGTCGGATGAGCAGTTCTTC.

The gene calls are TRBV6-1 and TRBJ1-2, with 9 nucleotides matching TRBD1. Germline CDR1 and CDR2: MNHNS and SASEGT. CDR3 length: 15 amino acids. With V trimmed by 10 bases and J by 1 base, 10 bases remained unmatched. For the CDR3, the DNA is TGTGCCACCCAGGCCCCGGACAGGGGTAACTATGGCTACACCTTC. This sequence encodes CATQAPDRGNYGYTF.

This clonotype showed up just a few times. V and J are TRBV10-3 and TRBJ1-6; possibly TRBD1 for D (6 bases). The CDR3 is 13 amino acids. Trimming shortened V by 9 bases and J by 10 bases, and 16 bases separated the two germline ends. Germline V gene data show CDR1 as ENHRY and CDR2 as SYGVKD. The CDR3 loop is CAISPGDDSPLHF. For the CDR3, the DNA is TGTGCCATAAGCCCAGGGGACGACTCACCCCTCCACTTT.